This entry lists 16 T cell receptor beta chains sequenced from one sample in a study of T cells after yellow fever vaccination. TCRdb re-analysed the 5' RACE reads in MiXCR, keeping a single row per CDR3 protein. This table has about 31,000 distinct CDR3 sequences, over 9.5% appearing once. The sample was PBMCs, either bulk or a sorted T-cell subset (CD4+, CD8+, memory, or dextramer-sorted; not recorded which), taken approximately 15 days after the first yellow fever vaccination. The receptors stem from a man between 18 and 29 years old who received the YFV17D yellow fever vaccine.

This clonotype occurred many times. In DNA form, the CDR3 reads TGTGCCAGCAGTTTATGGGGCAGGAACACTGAAGCTTTCTTT. Its protein is CASSLWGRNTEAFF. V gene TRBV27 combines with J gene TRBJ1-1, with D possibly matching TRBD1 (5 bases). The germline V gene encodes CDR1 MNHEY and CDR2 SMNVEV (reference sequence). Trimming removed 1 base from V and 1 base from J, with 7 bases in between. The CDR3 runs to 14 residues.

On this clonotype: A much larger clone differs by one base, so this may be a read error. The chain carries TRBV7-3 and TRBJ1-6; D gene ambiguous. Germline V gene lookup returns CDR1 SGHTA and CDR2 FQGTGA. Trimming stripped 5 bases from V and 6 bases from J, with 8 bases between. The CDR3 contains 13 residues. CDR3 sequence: CASSENCNSPLHF. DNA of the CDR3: TGTGCCAGCAGCGAAAATTGTAATTCACCCCTCCACTTT. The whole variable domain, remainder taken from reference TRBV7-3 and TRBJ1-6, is GAGVSQTPSNKVTEKGKYVELRCDPISGHTALYWYRQSLGQGPEFLIYFQGTGAADDSGLPNDRFFAVRPEGSVSTLKIQRTERGDSAVYLCASSENCNSPLHFGNGTRLTVT.

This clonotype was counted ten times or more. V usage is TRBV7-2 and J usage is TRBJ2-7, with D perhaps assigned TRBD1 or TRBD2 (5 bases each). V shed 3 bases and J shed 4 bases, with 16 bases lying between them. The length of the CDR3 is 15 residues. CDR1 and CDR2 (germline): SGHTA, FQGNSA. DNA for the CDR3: TGTGCCAGCAGCTTTTCCGGGACGAACCCTTACGAGCAGTACTTC. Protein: CASSFSGTNPYEQYF. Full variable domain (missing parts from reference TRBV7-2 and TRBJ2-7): GAGVSQSPSNKVTEKGKDVELRCDPISGHTALYWYRQSLGQGLEFLIYFQGNSAPDKSGLPSDRFSAERTGGSVSTLTIQRTQQEDSAVYLCASSFSGTNPYEQYFGPGTRLTVT.

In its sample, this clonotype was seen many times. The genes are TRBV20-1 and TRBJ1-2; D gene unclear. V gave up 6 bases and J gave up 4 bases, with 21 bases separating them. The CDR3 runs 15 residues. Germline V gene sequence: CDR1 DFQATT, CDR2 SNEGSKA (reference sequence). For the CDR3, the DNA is TGCAGTGCAACAGAGAATACAGCAACTATCTATGGCTACACCTTC. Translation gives CSATENTATIYGYTF.

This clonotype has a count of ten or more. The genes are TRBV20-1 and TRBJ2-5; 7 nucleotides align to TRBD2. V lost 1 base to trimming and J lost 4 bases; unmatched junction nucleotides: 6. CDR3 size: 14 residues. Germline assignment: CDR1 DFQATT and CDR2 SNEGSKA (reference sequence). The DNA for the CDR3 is TGCAGTGCTAGAGTTGGGAGGGTCACAGAGACCCAGTACTTC. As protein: CSARVGRVTETQYF.

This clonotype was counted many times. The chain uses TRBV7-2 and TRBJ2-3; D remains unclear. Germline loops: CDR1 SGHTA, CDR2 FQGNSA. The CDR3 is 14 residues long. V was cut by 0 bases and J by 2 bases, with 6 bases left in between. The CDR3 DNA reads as TGTGCCAGCAGCTTAGCACCGCACACAGATACGCAGTATTTT. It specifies CASSLAPHTDTQYF. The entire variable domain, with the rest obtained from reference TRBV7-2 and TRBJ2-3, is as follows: GAGVSQSPSNKVTEKGKDVELRCDPISGHTALYWYRQSLGQGLEFLIYFQGNSAPDKSGLPSDRFSAERTGGSVSTLTIQRTQQEDSAVYLCASSLAPHTDTQYFGPGTRLTVL.

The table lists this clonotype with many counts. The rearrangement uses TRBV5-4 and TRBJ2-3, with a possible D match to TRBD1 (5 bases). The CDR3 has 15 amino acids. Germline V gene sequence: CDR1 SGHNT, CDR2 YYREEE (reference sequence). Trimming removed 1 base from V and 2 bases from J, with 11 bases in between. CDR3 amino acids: CASSLRGTNTDTQYF. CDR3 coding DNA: TGTGCCAGCAGCTTGAGGGGAACTAACACAGATACGCAGTATTTT.

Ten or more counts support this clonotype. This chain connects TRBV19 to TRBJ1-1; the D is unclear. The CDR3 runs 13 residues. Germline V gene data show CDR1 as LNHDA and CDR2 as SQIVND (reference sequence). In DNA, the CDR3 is TGTGGCTCTACCTTCCGGTTGAACACTGAAGCTTTCTTT. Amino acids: CGSTFRLNTEAFF.

As DNA, the CDR3 is TGTGCCAGCACATCGGGGACAGGGGAAACCCAGTACTTC. It translates to CASTSGTGETQYF. The chain employs TRBV2 and TRBJ2-7; 10 nucleotides agree with TRBD1. CDR3 size: 13 residues. Trimming at V came to 7 bases and at J to 10 bases, leaving 10 bases not matched to a gene. The germline V gene has CDR1 SNHLY and CDR2 FYNNEI.

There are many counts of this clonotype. The CDR3 region has the DNA TGTGCCAGCTCACTATCCTCGGCAGCACCCTACGAGCAGTACTTC. Protein product: CASSLSSAAPYEQYF. The gene calls are TRBV18 and TRBJ2-7; D is ambiguous. This CDR3 has 15 residues. Deletions cut 4 bases from V and 2 bases from J, with 15 bases between. Germline lookup yields CDR1 KGHSH and CDR2 LQKENI.

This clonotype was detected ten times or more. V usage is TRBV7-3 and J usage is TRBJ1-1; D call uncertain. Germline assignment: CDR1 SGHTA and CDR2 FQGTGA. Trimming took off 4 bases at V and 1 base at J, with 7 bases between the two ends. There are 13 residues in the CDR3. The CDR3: CASSYDKNTEAFF. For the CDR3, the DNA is TGTGCCAGCAGCTACGACAAGAACACTGAAGCTTTCTTT.

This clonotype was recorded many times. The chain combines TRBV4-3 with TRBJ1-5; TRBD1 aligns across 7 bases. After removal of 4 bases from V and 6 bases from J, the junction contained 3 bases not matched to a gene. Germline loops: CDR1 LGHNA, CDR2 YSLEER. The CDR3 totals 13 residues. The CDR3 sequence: CASSPTGIQPQHF. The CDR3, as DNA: TGCGCCAGCAGCCCGACAGGGATTCAGCCCCAGCATTTT.

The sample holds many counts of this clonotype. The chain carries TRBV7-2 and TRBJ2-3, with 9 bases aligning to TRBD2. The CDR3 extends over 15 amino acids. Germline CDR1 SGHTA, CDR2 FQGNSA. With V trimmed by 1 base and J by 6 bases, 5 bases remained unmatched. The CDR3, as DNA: TGTGCCAGCAGCTTAGTAGCGGGGGCTGGGGATACGCAGTATTTT. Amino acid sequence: CASSLVAGAGDTQYF.

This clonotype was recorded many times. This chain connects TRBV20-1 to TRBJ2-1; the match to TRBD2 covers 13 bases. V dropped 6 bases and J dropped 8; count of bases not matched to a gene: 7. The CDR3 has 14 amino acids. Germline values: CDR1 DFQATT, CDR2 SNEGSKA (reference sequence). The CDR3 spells CSASGLAGADEQFF. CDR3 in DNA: TGCAGTGCGTCCGGACTAGCGGGGGCCGATGAGCAGTTCTTC.

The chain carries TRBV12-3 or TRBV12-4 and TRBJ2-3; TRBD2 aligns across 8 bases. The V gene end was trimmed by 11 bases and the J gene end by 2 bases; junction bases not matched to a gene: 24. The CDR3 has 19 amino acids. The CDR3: CAFWGLLAGFSRLTDTQYF. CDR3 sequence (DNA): TGTGCCTTCTGGGGTCTCCTAGCGGGCTTTTCCCGGCTCACAGATACGCAGTATTTT.

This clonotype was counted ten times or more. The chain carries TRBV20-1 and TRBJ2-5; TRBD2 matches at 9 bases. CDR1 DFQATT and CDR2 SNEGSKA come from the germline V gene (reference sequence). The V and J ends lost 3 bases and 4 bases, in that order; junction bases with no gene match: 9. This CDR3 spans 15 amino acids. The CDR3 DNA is TGCAGTGCTAGGCCGGCTAGCGGGGAACGAGAGACCCAGTACTTC. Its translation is CSARPASGERETQYF.